These 16 T cell receptor beta chains share one sample of origin, sequenced in a study of T cells in women clearing cervical HPV infection. The table came from immunoSEQ multiplex PCR; TCRdb's copy has only in-frame clones and leaves some out. Its table records tens of thousands of clones. The sample taken for sequencing was blood buffy coat. Receptors were obtained from a woman between 18 and 75 years old with a cervical HPV16 infection that either progressed to CIN3+ or cleared (not recorded which).

Notes on this clone: Read data end 3 residues before the CDR3 end; the end is taken from the germline J gene. V gene TRBV7-2 combines with J gene TRBJ2-7; D is unclear. The V and J ends lost 8 bases and 4 bases respectively, with 9 bases between them. Germline V gene lookup returns CDR1 SGHTA and CDR2 FQGNSA. The CDR3 extends over 11 amino acids. The sequenced CDR3 bases are TGTGCCAGCGTCCTATGGTACGAG. It specifies CASVLWYE. The whole CDR3 reads CASVLWYEQYF.

On this clone: With the read ending 3 residues before the CDR3 end, the germline J gene is used to fill in that end. J is TRBJ1-5 and V is TRBV30, with TRBD1 identical over 12 bases. The CDR3 length is 13 residues. The V gene end was trimmed by 5 bases and the J gene end by 7 bases; junction bases not matched to a gene: 3. Per the germline V gene, CDR1 is GTSNPN and CDR2 is SVGIG (reference sequence). The CDR3 loop is CAWGTGGLQPQHF. The DNA read from the CDR3 is TGTGCCTGGGGGACAGGGGGCTTACAGCCC. Looking up the rest from reference TRBV30 and TRBJ1-5 gives the full variable domain: SQTIHQWPATLVQPVGSPLSLECTVEGTSNPNLYWYRQAAGRGLQLLFYSVGIGQISSEVPQNLSASRPQDRQFILSSKKLLLSDSGFYLCAWGTGGLQPQHFGDGTRLSIL.

Regarding this clone: Read coverage stops 3 residues before the CDR3 terminus; the germline J gene supplies the remainder. V is TRBV4-2 and J is TRBJ2-3, with a tentative D call TRBD2 (5 bases). The CDR3 consists of 19 residues. Between the trimmed V and J ends, which lost 4 bases and 2 bases, there was a span of 25 bases. The germline CDR1 and CDR2 sequences are LGHNA and YNFKEQ. CDR3: CASSPGSTATPPFTDTQYF. Partial CDR3 DNA: TGTGCCAGCAGCCCGGGGAGCACCGCGACCCCACCTTTCACAGATACG.

As to this clone: With the read ending 3 residues before the CDR3 end, the germline J gene is used to fill in that end. The V and J genes are TRBV6-2 or TRBV6-3 and TRBJ1-1, with D perhaps TRBD1 (6 bases). The CDR3 is 16 residues long. Germline V gives CDR1 MNHEY, CDR2 SVGEGT. The germline V and J ends were trimmed by 2 bases and 6 bases, with 19 bases remaining between them. The DNA read from the CDR3 is TGTGCCAGCAGTTACCATCCAGGGGCCCTAAACGCTGAA. It specifies CASSYHPGALNAE. Given in full, the CDR3 is CASSYHPGALNAEAFF.

About this clone: The read finishes 3 residues shy of the CDR3 end, and the germline J gene is used to complete it. The chain combines TRBV4-1 with TRBJ1-2; unclear D gene. This CDR3 is built from 14 residues. From germline, CDR1 is MGHRA and CDR2 YSYEKL. The V end lost 0 bases, the J end lost 2 bases, and 7 bases lay between the germline ends. The CDR3 loop reads CASSQEEQNYGYTF. The sequenced part of the CDR3 DNA is TGCGCCAGCAGCCAAGAAGAACAGAACTATGGC.

Regarding this clone: The observed sequence ends 3 residues before the CDR3 terminus, with the missing tail filled in from the germline J gene. This rearrangement joins TRBV11-2 to TRBJ2-5; no clear D gene. Trimming took 0 bases from V and 2 from J, leaving 10 bases between them. The CDR3 spans 15 residues. CDR1 is SGHAT, CDR2 FQNNGV, per germline. CDR3 DNA (partial): TGTGCCAGCAGCTTAGAGTTCAGGCCACAAGAGACC. Encoded protein: CASSLEFRPQET. The CDR3 reads in full as CASSLEFRPQETQYF.

As concerns this clone: The read terminates 3 residues before the CDR3 end, so the remaining end is supplied by the germline J gene. This chain links TRBV2 with TRBJ2-7; tentatively, D is TRBD1 (6 bases). V lost 7 bases and J lost 2, with 15 bases in between. Germline V gene lookup returns CDR1 SNHLY and CDR2 FYNNEI. This CDR3 contains 14 residues. The CDR3 protein is CASNLQGPPYEQYF. The covered CDR3 bases are TGTGCCAGCAACCTACAGGGACCTCCCTACGAG.

As concerns this clone: Read coverage stops 3 residues before the CDR3 terminus; the germline J gene supplies the remainder. V gene TRBV12-3 or TRBV12-4 combines with J gene TRBJ2-3; D is perhaps TRBD1 (5 bases). The CDR3 covers 16 residues. Deletions cut 2 bases from V and 0 bases from J, with 12 bases between. CDR3 bases read: TGTGCCAGCAGTTTACTTCGACAGCCTAGCACAGATACG. Its translation is CASSLLRQPSTDT. The full CDR3 reads CASSLLRQPSTDTQYF.

Turning to this clone: The CDR3 extends 3 residues past the end of the read, so its final part is completed from the germline J gene. The V gene is TRBV28, the J gene TRBJ1-4; 7 bases align to TRBD1. Per germline, CDR1 MDHEN and CDR2 SYDVKM. This CDR3 spans 14 amino acids. J gave up 5 bases and V 6 bases, and 6 bases lay outside the gene matches. The CDR3 bases that were read are TGTGCCAGCAGAGGTGTCAGGGGGAATGAAAAA. This sequence encodes CASRGVRGNEK. The whole CDR3 region reads CASRGVRGNEKLFF.

A word on this clone: The read comes to an end 3 residues before the CDR3 does, leaving the germline J gene to fill in the end. The chain links TRBV10-3 to TRBJ1-2; D is ambiguous. The V end was cut by 4 bases, the J end by 3 bases, with 12 bases between. Germline V gene data show CDR1 as ENHRY and CDR2 as SYGVKD. The CDR3 totals 14 residues. The CDR3 sequence: CAISAQLEDYGYTF. CDR3 DNA (partial): TGTGCCATCAGTGCACAGTTAGAAGACTATGGC.

In regard to this clone: The observed sequence ends 3 residues before the CDR3 terminus, with the missing tail filled in from the germline J gene. The V call is TRBV5-6, the J call TRBJ2-2; the D gene is possibly TRBD1 (5 bases). The CDR3 length is 14 residues. Looked up from germline, CDR1 is SGHDT and CDR2 is YYEEEE. Trimming stripped 1 base from V and 6 bases from J, with 10 bases between. CDR3 protein: CASSLKGPPGELFF. CDR3 bases read: TGTGCCAGCAGCTTGAAGGGGCCGCCCGGGGAG.

A remark on this clone: The read gets to within 3 residues of the CDR3 end, and the germline J gene fills in the rest. This rearrangement joins TRBV6-4 to TRBJ2-3; tentatively, D is TRBD2 (5 bases). With 3 bases removed from V and 4 bases from J, the gap between germline ends came to 14 bases. This CDR3 contains 15 residues. Germline V gene lookup returns CDR1 MRHNA and CDR2 SNTAGT. Partial CDR3 DNA: TGTGCCAGCAGTGAAGGCGGGCGAGAGGCAGATACG. Translated, it gives CASSEGGREADT. The CDR3, in full, reads CASSEGGREADTQYF.

As to this clone: The CDR3 goes on 3 residues after the read ends, and that part is filled in from the germline J gene. The rearrangement joins TRBV7-2 to TRBJ1-4; possible D gene TRBD1, 5 bases. This CDR3 is built from 14 residues. Germline CDR1 and CDR2: SGHTA and FQGNSA. Trimming left V 5 bases short and J 0 bases short, with 7 bases between. Incomplete CDR3 DNA: TGTGCCAGCAGCCCAGGGACAACTAATGAAAAA. This encodes CASSPGTTNEK. The CDR3 reads in full as CASSPGTTNEKLFF.

About this clone itself: Coverage ceases 3 residues before the CDR3 finishes, and the germline J gene fills in the end. The V call is TRBV28, the J call TRBJ2-1, with D possibly being TRBD1 (5 bases). Deletions cut 4 bases from V and 7 bases from J, with 8 bases between. The CDR3 spans 12 residues. Germline CDR1 and CDR2: MDHEN and SYDVKM. The sequenced CDR3 bases are TGTGCCAGCAGTTATGGGGCGAATGAG. It translates to CASSYGANE. The entire CDR3 reads CASSYGANEQFF.

With regard to this clone: The read comes to an end 3 residues before the CDR3 does, leaving the germline J gene to fill in the end. The rearrangement uses TRBV6-1 and TRBJ1-1; D gene ambiguous. CDR1 is MNHNS, CDR2 SASEGT, per germline. The length of the CDR3 is 12 residues. Partial CDR3 DNA: TGTGCCAGCAGTGAAATAGTCGGGGAT. Translated: CASSEIVGD. In full, the CDR3 reads CASSEIVGDAFF.

To note about this clone: Coverage ceases 3 residues before the CDR3 finishes, and the germline J gene fills in the end. The chain couples TRBV20-1 to TRBJ2-1, with D perhaps matching TRBD2 (6 bases). Germline V gives CDR1 DFQATT, CDR2 SNEGSKA (reference sequence). Trimming pared 6 bases from V and 3 bases from J, leaving 18 bases between. There are 15 residues in the CDR3. CDR3 sequence reads: CSAPTPAGIYNEQFF. The part of the CDR3 DNA that was read is TGCAGTGCCCCAACGCCGGCGGGGATCTACAATGAG.